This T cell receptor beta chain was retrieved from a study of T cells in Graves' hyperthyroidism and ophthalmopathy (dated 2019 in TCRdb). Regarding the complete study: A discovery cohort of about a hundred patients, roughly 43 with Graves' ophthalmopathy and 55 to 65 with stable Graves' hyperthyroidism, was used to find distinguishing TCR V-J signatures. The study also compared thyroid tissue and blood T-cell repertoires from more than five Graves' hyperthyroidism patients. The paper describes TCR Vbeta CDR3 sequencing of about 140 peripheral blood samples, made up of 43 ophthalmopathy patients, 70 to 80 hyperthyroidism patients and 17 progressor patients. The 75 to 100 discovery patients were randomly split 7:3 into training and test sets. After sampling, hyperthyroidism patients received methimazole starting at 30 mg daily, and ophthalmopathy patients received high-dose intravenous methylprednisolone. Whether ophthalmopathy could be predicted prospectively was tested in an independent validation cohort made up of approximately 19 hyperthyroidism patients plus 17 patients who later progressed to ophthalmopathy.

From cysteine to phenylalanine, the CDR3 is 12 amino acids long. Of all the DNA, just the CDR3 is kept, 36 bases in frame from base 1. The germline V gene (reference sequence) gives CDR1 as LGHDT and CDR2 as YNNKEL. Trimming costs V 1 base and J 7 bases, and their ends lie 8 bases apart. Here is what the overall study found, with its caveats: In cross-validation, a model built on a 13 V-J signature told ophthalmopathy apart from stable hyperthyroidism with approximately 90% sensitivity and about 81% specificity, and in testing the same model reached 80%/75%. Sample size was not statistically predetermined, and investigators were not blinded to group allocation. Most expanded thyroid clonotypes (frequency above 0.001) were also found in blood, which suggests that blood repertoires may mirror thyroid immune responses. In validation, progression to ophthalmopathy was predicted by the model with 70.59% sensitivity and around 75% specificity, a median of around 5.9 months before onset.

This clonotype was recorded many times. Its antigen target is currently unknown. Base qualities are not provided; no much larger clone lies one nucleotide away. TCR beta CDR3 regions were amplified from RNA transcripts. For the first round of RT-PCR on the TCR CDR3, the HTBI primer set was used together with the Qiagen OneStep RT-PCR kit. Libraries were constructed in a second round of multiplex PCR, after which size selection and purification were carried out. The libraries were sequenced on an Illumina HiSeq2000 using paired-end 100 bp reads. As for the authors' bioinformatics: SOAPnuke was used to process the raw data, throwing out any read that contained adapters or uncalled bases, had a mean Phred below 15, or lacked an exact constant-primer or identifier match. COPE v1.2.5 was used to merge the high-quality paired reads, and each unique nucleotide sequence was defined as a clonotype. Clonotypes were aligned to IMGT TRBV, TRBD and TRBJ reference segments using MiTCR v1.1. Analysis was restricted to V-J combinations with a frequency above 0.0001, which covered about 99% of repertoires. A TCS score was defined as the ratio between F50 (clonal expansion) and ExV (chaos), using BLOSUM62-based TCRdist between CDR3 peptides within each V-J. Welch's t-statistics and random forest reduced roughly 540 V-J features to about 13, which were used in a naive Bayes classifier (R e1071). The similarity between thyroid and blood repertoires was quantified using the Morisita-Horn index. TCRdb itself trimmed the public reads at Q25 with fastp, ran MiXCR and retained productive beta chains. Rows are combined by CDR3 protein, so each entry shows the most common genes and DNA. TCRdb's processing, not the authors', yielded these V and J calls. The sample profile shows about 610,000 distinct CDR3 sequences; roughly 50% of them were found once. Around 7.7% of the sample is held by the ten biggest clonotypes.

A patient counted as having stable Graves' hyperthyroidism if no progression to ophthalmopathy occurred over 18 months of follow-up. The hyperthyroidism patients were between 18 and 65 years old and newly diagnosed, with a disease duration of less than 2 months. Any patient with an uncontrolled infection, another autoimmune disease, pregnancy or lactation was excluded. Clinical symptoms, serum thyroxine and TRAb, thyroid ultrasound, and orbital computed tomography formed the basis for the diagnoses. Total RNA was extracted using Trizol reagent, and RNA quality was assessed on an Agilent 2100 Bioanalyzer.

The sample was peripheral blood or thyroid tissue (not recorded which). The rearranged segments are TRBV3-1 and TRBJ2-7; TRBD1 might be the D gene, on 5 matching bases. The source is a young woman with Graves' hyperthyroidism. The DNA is TGTGCCAGCAGCCAAGGGCGGACAGAGCAGTACTTC. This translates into CASSQGRTEQYF.